This TCR beta chain was identified in a study of OX40 agonist ivuxolimab in advanced cancers. Study details: Hepatocellular carcinoma, melanoma, renal cell or head and neck cancer affected the dose-escalation patients.

The method was immunoSEQ multiplex PCR; TCRdb's version includes in-frame clones alone and lacks a portion of them. Counted here are over 70,000 clones, about 93% occurring once; the ten biggest clones make up 13% to 15%. This specimen was CD4+ or CD8+ T cells sorted from blood, taken in a trial of the OX40 agonist ivuxolimab. The receptor was isolated from an adult with an advanced solid tumor such as melanoma, head and neck, liver or kidney cancer.

The CDR3 reads CASSVAGPQETQYF. CDR3 in DNA: TGTGCCAGCAGCGTAGCAGGGCCCCAAGAGACCCAGTACTTC. V gene TRBV9 combines with J gene TRBJ2-5, with D perhaps TRBD1 (5 bases). Germline V gene lookup returns CDR1 SGDLS and CDR2 YYNGEE. Trimming took 0 bases from V and 1 from J, leaving 7 bases between them. The CDR3 totals 14 residues.